Following are 6 T cell receptor beta chains from one sample sequenced in a study of T-cell reconstitution after alpha-beta-depleted transplantation in children. The authors prepared the TCRbeta library with unique molecular identifiers. Each CDR3 protein gets one entry after TCRdb re-called the PCR reads with MiXCR. The table has more than 200,000 distinct CDR3 sequences, about 25% seen once. The sample consisted of PBMCs, taken before TCRalphabeta/CD19-depleted stem cell transplant. All receptors derive from a girl aged 2-15 years with Fanconi anemia, due to receive a stem cell transplant.

This clonotype was picked up many times. The chain recombines TRBV7-2 with TRBJ1-1, with 8 positions matching TRBD1. Trimming at V came to 4 bases and at J to 5 bases, leaving 6 bases not matched to a gene. Looked up from germline, CDR1 is SGHTA and CDR2 is FQGNSA. This CDR3 region has 14 residues. The DNA of the CDR3 is TGTGCCAGCAGCTCCCAGACAGGGGTGACTGAAGCTTTCTTT. Its protein is CASSSQTGVTEAFF.

This clonotype has only a few counts. CDR3: CASSPSDRHYEQYF. The CDR3 nucleotides read TGTGCCAGCAGCCCATCGGACAGGCACTACGAGCAGTACTTC. J is TRBJ2-7 and V is TRBV7-3; 7 nucleotides align to TRBD1. This CDR3 comprises 14 residues. V gave up 5 bases and J gave up 3 bases; unmatched junction bases: 7. The germline V gene encodes CDR1 SGHTA and CDR2 FQGTGA.

This clonotype was seen a few times. The chain links TRBV9 to TRBJ2-3; no firm D call. Germline CDR1 reads SGDLS; CDR2 reads YYNGEE. This CDR3 is built from 14 residues. The V end lost 1 base, the J end lost 5 bases, and 11 bases lay between the germline ends. CDR3 residues: CASSVSRVGDTQYF. CDR3 in DNA: TGTGCCAGCAGCGTATCCCGCGTTGGAGATACGCAGTATTTT.

In this sample, this clonotype turned up a few times. As DNA, the CDR3 is TGTGCCAGCAGCCGGGGTGAGGTGGAGACTGAAGCTTTCTTT. Residues: CASSRGEVETEAFF. The chain links TRBV9 to TRBJ1-1; D ambiguous. This CDR3 has 14 residues. Looked up from germline, CDR1 is SGDLS and CDR2 is YYNGEE. The V end lost 4 bases, the J end lost 5 bases, and 15 bases lay between the germline ends. The entire variable domain, with the rest obtained from reference TRBV9 and TRBJ1-1, is as follows: DSGVTQTPKHLITATGQRVTLRCSPRSGDLSVYWYQQSLDQGLQFLIQYYNGEERAKGNILERFSAQQFPDLHSELNLSSLELGDSALYFCASSRGEVETEAFFGQGTRLTVV.

The chain links TRBV6-6 to TRBJ2-1; D call uncertain. The germline CDR1 and CDR2 sequences are MNHNY and SVGAGI (reference sequence). The V and J ends lost 0 bases and 13 bases respectively, with 10 bases between them. There are 12 residues in the CDR3. As DNA, the CDR3 is TGTGCCAGCAGTTACTCGATCCAGAAACAGTTCTTC. Translation gives CASSYSIQKQFF.

This clonotype has a handful of counts. The chain links TRBV5-1 to TRBJ1-2; 7 nucleotides agree with TRBD1. CDR3 length: 15 residues. V was clipped by 0 bases and J by 3 bases; unmatched bases: 5. Per germline, CDR1 SGHRS and CDR2 YFSETQ. Here the CDR3 DNA reads TGCGCCAGCAGCTTGGAGGGACAGCCCGACTATGGCTACACCTTC. This encodes CASSLEGQPDYGYTF.